The T cell receptor beta chain described here comes from a study of blood T cell repertoires in COVID-19. Germline CDR1 reads LGHNA; CDR2 reads YSLEER. V lost 1 base and J 6 bases, leaving 15 bases between the germline ends. The CDR3 is 15 amino acids. Original methodology: Amplification from reference gene primers served as the basis for estimated nucleated cell counts. Repertoires were generated with immunoSEQ multiplex PCR, while TCRdb's copy carries only in-frame clones and drops some. V, J and clone size derive from that table, while D and trimming were established from the DNA sequence. Of roughly 73,000 clones in the sample, 87% were seen once.

This TCR was recovered from a woman aged 80 or over with active or convalescent COVID-19. The chain links TRBV4-3 to TRBJ1-2; no definite D call. Sequencing input: peripheral blood. The CDR3 spells CASSQVLTSGDGYTF. The CDR3 DNA reads as TGCGCCAGCAGCCAAGTATTAACCTCCGGAGATGGCTACACCTTC.